The clone carrying this T cell receptor beta chain was counted at least ten times. The data were taken from a study of regulatory T cells in long-lasting Graves disease. V lost 5 bases to trimming and J lost 2 bases; unmatched junction nucleotides: 6. Germline CDR1 and CDR2: SGHTA and FQGNSA. This CDR3 has 14 amino acids. Arm-PCR of CDR3 regions and iRepertoire HTBI primers were used to build TCR beta libraries. In TCRdb, the multiplex PCR reads were re-called with MiXCR into one record per CDR3 protein. The table has 400,000 to 500,000 distinct CDR3 sequences, around 17% seen once. This sample's time point: newly diagnosed GD, antithyroid drugs for less than 3 months. The TCR library used RNA extracted from PBMCs. This same sample was also part of a study on T cells in Graves' hyperthyroidism and ophthalmopathy. That work adds: Separation of ophthalmopathy from stable hyperthyroidism was achieved by a 13 V-J model.

The sample consisted of peripheral blood mononuclear cells (PBMCs), taken at new diagnosis, from a patient treated with antithyroid drugs. This TCR was sampled from a woman between 18 and 30 years old with Graves disease. V gene TRBV7-2 combines with J gene TRBJ2-7, with TRBD1 matching 7 bases. This chain's CDR3 is CASSHGQDTYEQYF. As DNA, the CDR3 is TGTGCCAGCAGCCACGGACAGGACACCTACGAGCAGTACTTC.